This is a list of T cell receptor beta chains from one sample in a study of cytomegalovirus exposure and HLA in healthy donors. Clones were sequenced by immunoSEQ multiplex PCR, and TCRdb holds only the in-frame ones, with some missing. Among about 140,000 clones, approximately 82% were seen once, and the ten largest hold about 1.4%. Sequenced sample: PBMCs. These receptors originate from a young man in good health and CMV-seropositive. The CDR3 runs from the conserved cysteine through the conserved F or W. The D gene is left open where the match is weak. For some rows the clone size is stated as once, few or many, or as a class when expanded; others skip it.

. . TRBJ1-3 TRBV7-3 CASSLGQLNSGNTIYF TGTGCCAGCAGCTTAGGGCAGTTAAACTCTGGAAACACCATATATTTT
. TRBD1 TRBJ1-2 TRBV6-5 CASSYSEKGAYGYTF TGTGCCAGCAGTTACTCTGAGAAGGGGGCCTATGGCTACACCTTC
. TRBD2 TRBJ2-7 TRBV5-4 CASSYTSGRPYEQYF TGTGCCAGCAGCTATACTAGCGGGAGACCCTACGAGCAGTACTTC
. TRBD2 TRBJ2-7 TRBV14 CASSQDTGSGRVYEQYF TGTGCCAGCAGCCAAGATACAGGCAGCGGGAGGGTCTACGAGCAGTACTTC
. TRBD1 TRBJ1-5 TRBV25-1 CASRGGRPGQSNQPQHF TGTGCCAGCAGGGGAGGAAGACCGGGACAGAGCAATCAGCCCCAGCATTTT
. TRBD1 TRBJ1-4 TRBV10-1 CASTGQGVMVREKLFF TGCGCCTCAACGGGGCAGGGGGTAATGGTTCGAGAAAAACTGTTTTTT
. . TRBJ2-5 TRBV5-1 CASSLGGMGETQYF TGCGCCAGCAGCTTGGGCGGGATGGGAGAGACCCAGTACTTC
. TRBD2 TRBJ2-1 TRBV19 CASSIWSSGRSKEQFF TGTGCCAGTAGTATATGGTCTAGCGGGCGGTCCAAGGAGCAGTTCTTC
. TRBD1 TRBJ2-2 TRBV10-1 CASTRGLGTGELFF TGCGCCAGCACGAGGGGGCTAGGCACCGGGGAGCTGTTTTTT
. . TRBJ2-1 TRBV25-1 CASQNYNEQFF TGTGCCAGTCAGAACTACAATGAGCAGTTCTTC
. TRBD1 TRBJ2-1 TRBV5-8 CASSFRGTGGVEEQFF TGTGCCAGCAGCTTTCGAGGGACAGGGGGAGTGGAGGAGCAGTTCTTC
. TRBD1 TRBJ1-6 TRBV27 CASTLGGTGDVLDNSPLHF TGTGCCAGCACCCTGGGGGGGACAGGGGACGTTTTGGACAATTCACCCCTCCACTTT
once TRBD1 TRBJ2-5 TRBV5-1 CASSQGTGGEETQYF TGCGCCAGCAGCCAAGGGACAGGGGGTGAGGAGACCCAGTACTTC
few . TRBJ1-1 TRBV7-8 CASSSYGVNTEAFF TGTGCCAGCAGCTCCTACGGGGTGAACACTGAAGCTTTCTTT
. . TRBJ1-6 TRBV7-3 CASSLTRGGNSPLHF TGTGCCAGCAGCTTAACCAGGGGAGGGAATTCACCCCTCCACTTT
. . TRBJ2-7 TRBV19 CASSIWGGGTYEQYF TGTGCCAGTAGTATATGGGGTGGAGGGACCTACGAGCAGTACTTC
few . TRBJ1-1 TRBV18 CASSPPSLGLAFF TGTGCCAGCTCACCTCCCTCCCTTGGGCTGGCTTTCTTT
. . TRBJ1-5 TRBV19 CASSLGENQPQHF TGTGCCAGTAGTTTAGGTGAGAATCAGCCCCAGCATTTT
. . TRBJ2-7 TRBV7-5 CARSTRDTRRSYEQYF TGTGCCAGAAGCACCCGGGACACTCGACGCTCCTACGAGCAGTACTTC
. . TRBJ1-5 TRBV27 CASSFTGWDQPQHF TGTGCCAGCAGTTTTACAGGGTGGGATCAGCCCCAGCATTTT
once . TRBJ2-3 TRBV9 CASSPYRDTQYF TGTGCCAGCAGCCCGTACAGGGATACGCAGTATTTT
few TRBD1 TRBJ2-3 TRBV5-1 CASRRGQGSSDTQYF TGCGCCAGCAGGAGGGGACAGGGATCATCAGATACGCAGTATTTT
few . TRBJ2-3 TRBV1 CTSSSILAGAFTDTQYF TGCACCAGCAGCTCGATACTAGCGGGGGCCTTCACAGATACGCAGTATTTT
. . TRBJ2-5 TRBV28 CASRWTTEGTQYF TGTGCCAGCAGGTGGACTACCGAGGGGACCCAGTACTTC
. . TRBJ2-5 TRBV30 CAWSDPVSQYF TGTGCCTGGAGTGATCCTGTTTCTCAGTACTTC
. TRBD1 TRBJ1-2 TRBV28 CASSRRTGTGEFFTEYGSQGYTF TGTGCCAGCAGTCGAAGAACCGGGACAGGGGAATTTTTTACCGAATATGGCTCTCAGGGCTACACCTTC
. TRBD1 TRBJ1-2 TRBV5-1 CASSLEGARGYTF TGCGCCAGCAGCTTGGAGGGGGCGCGGGGCTACACCTTC
. . TRBJ1-2 TRBV9 CASSDDHAVYGYTF TGTGCCAGCAGCGATGACCATGCGGTCTATGGCTACACCTTC
once . TRBJ1-1 TRBV30 CAWSKQGSEAFF TGTGCCTGGAGTAAGCAGGGTTCTGAAGCTTTCTTT
. . TRBJ1-5 TRBV1 CTSSQDEQRYSNQPQHF TGCACCAGCAGCCAAGATGAACAGAGATATAGCAATCAGCCCCAGCATTTT
once TRBD1 TRBJ1-2 TRBV30 CAWSPQGALGYTF TGTGCCTGGAGCCCCCAGGGGGCGCTTGGCTACACCTTC
. TRBD1 TRBJ2-7 TRBV27 CASSLPRGRGLYEQYF TGTGCCAGCAGTTTACCTCGGGGTAGGGGGCTCTACGAGCAGTACTTC
. . TRBJ2-1 TRBV6-5 CASSPELVYNEQFF TGTGCCAGCAGCCCTGAACTAGTATACAATGAGCAGTTCTTC
. . TRBJ2-2 TRBV18 CASSARQGGTGELFF TGTGCCAGCTCAGCCAGACAAGGGGGCACCGGGGAGCTGTTTTTT
. . TRBJ2-3 TRBV4-1 CASSQVHLTYTDTQYF TGCGCCAGCAGCCAAGTTCACTTAACGTACACAGATACGCAGTATTTT
. . TRBJ1-2 TRBV28 CASLQGEGYTF TGTGCCAGCCTACAGGGTGAGGGCTACACCTTC
. . TRBJ2-7 TRBV6-5 CASSQTAYNEQYF TGTGCCAGCAGTCAGACTGCCTACAACGAGCAGTACTTC
few TRBD2 TRBJ2-1 TRBV5-5 CASSLEASGGIEQFF TGTGCCAGCAGCTTGGAGGCTAGCGGGGGGATAGAGCAGTTCTTC
. TRBD1 TRBJ2-5 TRBV5-1 CASSLQGQGQQETQYF TGCGCCAGCAGCTTGCAAGGACAGGGGCAGCAAGAGACCCAGTACTTC
. TRBD1 TRBJ2-1 TRBV19 CASSADRGSWNEQFF TGTGCCAGTAGTGCGGACAGGGGCTCTTGGAATGAGCAGTTCTTC
. TRBD1 TRBJ1-5 TRBV19 CASTAGQGALQPQHF TGTGCCAGTACCGCTGGACAGGGGGCTTTACAGCCCCAGCATTTT
. TRBD2 TRBJ2-3 TRBV9 CASSGGSTGHGTDTQYF TGTGCCAGCAGTGGCGGGAGTACTGGGCACGGCACAGATACGCAGTATTTT
. TRBD2 TRBJ2-1 TRBV28 CASSSATSGTYNEQFF TGTGCCAGCAGTTCCGCGACTAGCGGGACCTACAATGAGCAGTTCTTC
. TRBD1 TRBJ2-7 TRBV18 CASSPLAGGVSYEQYF TGTGCCAGCTCACCTTTAGCAGGGGGCGTCTCCTACGAGCAGTACTTC
. . TRBJ2-5 TRBV7-2 CASSSFKLAQETQYF TGTGCCAGCAGCTCGTTTAAACTAGCACAAGAGACCCAGTACTTC
. . TRBJ2-7 TRBV11-2 CASSSSEGRLFEQYF TGTGCCAGCAGCTCTTCCGAGGGTAGGTTGTTCGAGCAGTACTTC
. TRBD1 TRBJ1-5 TRBV28 CASSLAGTGNQPQHF TGTGCCAGCAGTTTGGCCGGGACAGGCAATCAGCCCCAGCATTTT
. TRBD1 TRBJ2-3 TRBV13 CASSSKDRGNADTQYF TGTGCCAGCAGCTCAAAAGACAGGGGGAATGCAGATACGCAGTATTTT
. . TRBJ2-7 TRBV4-1 CASSQRGGYEQYF TGCGCCAGCAGCCAACGAGGAGGGTACGAGCAGTACTTC
. TRBD1 TRBJ2-7 TRBV29-1 CSGGTGTGNEQYF TGCAGCGGGGGGACCGGGACAGGGAACGAGCAGTACTTC
few TRBD2 TRBJ2-1 TRBV29-1 CSVDGGEGHSYNEQFF TGCAGCGTTGATGGGGGGGAGGGTCACTCCTACAATGAGCAGTTCTTC
. TRBD1 TRBJ2-1 TRBV2 CASSGQTGGLYNEQFF TGTGCCAGCAGTGGACAAACAGGGGGCTTATACAATGAGCAGTTCTTC
. TRBD1 TRBJ1-5 TRBV28 CASSFTGGPHQPQHF TGTGCCAGCAGTTTTACAGGGGGCCCGCATCAGCCCCAGCATTTT
. TRBD1 TRBJ1-2 TRBV6-5 CASSREGAYGYTF TGTGCCAGCAGTCGAGAGGGGGCATACGGCTACACCTTC
. . TRBJ2-5 TRBV4-1 CASSQGLGPETQYF TGCGCCAGCAGCCAAGGGTTGGGGCCGGAGACCCAGTACTTC
. TRBD1 TRBJ1-5 TRBV7-3 CASSLRLRGDSNQPQHF TGTGCCAGCAGCTTAAGGCTCAGGGGGGATAGCAATCAGCCCCAGCATTTT
. . TRBJ1-5 TRBV19 CASTIQGGQPQHF TGTGCCAGTACCATACAGGGCGGTCAGCCCCAGCATTTT